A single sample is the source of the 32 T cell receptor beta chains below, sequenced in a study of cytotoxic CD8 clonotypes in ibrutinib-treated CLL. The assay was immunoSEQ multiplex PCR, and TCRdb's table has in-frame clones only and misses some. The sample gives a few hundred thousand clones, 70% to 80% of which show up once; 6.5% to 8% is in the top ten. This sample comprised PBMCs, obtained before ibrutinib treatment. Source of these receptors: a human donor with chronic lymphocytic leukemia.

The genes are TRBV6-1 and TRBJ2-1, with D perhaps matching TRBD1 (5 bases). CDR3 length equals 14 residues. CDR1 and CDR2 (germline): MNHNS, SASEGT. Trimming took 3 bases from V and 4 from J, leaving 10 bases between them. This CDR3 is CASSEGQMYNEQFF. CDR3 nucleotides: TGTGCCAGCAGTGAGGGGCAGATGTACAATGAGCAGTTCTTC.

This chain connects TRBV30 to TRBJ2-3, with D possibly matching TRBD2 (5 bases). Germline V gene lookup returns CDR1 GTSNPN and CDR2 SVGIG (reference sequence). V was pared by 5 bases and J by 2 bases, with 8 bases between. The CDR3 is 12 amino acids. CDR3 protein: CAWSRDTDTQYF. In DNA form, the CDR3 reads TGTGCCTGGTCTCGGGACACAGATACGCAGTATTTT.

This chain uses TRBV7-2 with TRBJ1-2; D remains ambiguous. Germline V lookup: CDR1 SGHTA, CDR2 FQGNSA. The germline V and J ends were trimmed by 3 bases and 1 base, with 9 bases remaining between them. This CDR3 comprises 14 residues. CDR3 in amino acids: CASSFPGVNYGYTF. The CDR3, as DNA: TGTGCCAGCAGCTTTCCCGGAGTTAACTATGGCTACACCTTC.

The CDR3 nucleotides read TGTGCCAGCAGCTTAGTTTCAGGGCTCGATCAGCCCCAGCATTTT. Residues: CASSLVSGLDQPQHF. The genes are TRBV7-2 and TRBJ1-5; a possible D gene is TRBD1 (5 bases). CDR3 length: 15 amino acids. Trimming took off 1 base at V and 5 bases at J, with 12 bases between the two ends. The germline CDR1 and CDR2 sequences are SGHTA and FQGNSA.

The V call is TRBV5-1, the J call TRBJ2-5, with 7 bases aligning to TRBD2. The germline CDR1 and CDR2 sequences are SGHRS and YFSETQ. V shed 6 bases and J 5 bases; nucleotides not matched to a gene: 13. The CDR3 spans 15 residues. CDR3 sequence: CASTPGPLGGETQYF. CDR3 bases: TGCGCCAGCACACCGGGACCGCTGGGAGGGGAGACCCAGTACTTC.

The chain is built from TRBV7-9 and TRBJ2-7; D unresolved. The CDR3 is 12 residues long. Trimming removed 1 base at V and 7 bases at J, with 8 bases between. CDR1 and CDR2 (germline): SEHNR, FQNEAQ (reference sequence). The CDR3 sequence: CASSLERGEQYF. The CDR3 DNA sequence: TGTGCCAGCAGCTTAGAGAGAGGAGAGCAGTACTTC.

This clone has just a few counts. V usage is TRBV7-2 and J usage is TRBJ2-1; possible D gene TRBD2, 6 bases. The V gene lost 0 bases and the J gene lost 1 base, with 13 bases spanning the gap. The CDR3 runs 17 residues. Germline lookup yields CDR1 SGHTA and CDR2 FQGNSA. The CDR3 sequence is CASSLARTTGSYNEQFF. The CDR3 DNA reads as TGTGCCAGCAGCTTAGCCCGGACTACGGGTTCCTACAATGAGCAGTTCTTC. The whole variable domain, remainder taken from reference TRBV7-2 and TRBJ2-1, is GAGVSQSPSNKVTEKGKDVELRCDPISGHTALYWYRQSLGQGLEFLIYFQGNSAPDKSGLPSDRFSAERTGGSVSTLTIQRTQQEDSAVYLCASSLARTTGSYNEQFFGPGTRLTVL.

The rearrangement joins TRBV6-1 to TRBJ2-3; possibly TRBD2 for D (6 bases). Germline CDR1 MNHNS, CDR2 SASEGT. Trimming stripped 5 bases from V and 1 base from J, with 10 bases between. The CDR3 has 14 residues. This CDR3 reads CASSPREGTDTQYF. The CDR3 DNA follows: TGTGCCAGCAGTCCGAGGGAGGGCACAGATACGCAGTATTTT.

This chain's CDR3 is CASGTGLAGEETQYF. The CDR3 DNA reads TGTGCCAGCGGAACGGGACTAGCGGGAGAAGAGACCCAGTACTTC. The chain links TRBV27 to TRBJ2-5; TRBD2 aligns across 14 bases. V trimming: 8 bases; J trimming: 3 bases; junction bases outside the gene matches: 5. CDR1 and CDR2 (germline): MNHEY, SMNVEV (reference sequence). The CDR3 length is 15 residues.

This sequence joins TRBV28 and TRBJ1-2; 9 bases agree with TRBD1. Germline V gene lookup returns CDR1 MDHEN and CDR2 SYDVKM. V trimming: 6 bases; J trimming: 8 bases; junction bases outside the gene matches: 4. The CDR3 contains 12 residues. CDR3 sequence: CASRQGAVGYTF. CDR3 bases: TGTGCCAGCAGACAGGGGGCGGTGGGCTACACCTTC.

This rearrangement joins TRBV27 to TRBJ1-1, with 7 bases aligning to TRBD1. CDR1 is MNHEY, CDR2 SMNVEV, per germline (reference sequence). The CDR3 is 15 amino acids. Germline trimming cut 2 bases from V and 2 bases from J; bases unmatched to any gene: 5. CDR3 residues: CASSLLQGGNTEAFF. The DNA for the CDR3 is TGTGCCAGCAGTTTACTGCAGGGGGGAAACACTGAAGCTTTCTTT.

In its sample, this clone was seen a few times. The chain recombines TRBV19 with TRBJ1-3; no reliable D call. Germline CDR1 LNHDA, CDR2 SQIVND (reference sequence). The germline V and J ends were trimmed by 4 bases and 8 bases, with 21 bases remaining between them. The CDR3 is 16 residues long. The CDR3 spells CASSSERETIPHTIYF. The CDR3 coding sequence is TGTGCCAGTAGTAGTGAGAGGGAGACGATCCCCCACACCATATATTTT.

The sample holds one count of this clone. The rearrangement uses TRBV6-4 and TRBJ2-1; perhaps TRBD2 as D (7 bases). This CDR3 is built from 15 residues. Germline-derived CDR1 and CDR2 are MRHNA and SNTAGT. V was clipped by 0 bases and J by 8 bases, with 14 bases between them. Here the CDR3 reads CASSDSRGGRDEQFF. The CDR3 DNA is TGTGCCAGCAGTGACTCGAGGGGGGGTCGGGATGAGCAGTTCTTC.

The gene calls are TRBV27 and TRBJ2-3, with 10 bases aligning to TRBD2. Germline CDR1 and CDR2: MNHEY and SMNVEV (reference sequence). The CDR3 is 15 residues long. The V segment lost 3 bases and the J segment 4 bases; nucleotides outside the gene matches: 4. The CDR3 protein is CASSFSAGGADTQYF. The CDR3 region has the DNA TGTGCCAGCAGTTTTTCAGCGGGAGGGGCAGATACGCAGTATTTT.

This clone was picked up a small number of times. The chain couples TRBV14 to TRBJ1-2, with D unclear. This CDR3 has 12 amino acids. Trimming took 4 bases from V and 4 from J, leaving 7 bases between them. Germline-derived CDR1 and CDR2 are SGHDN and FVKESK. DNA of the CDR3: TGTGCCAGCAGCCCCGCGGGCTATGGCTACACCTTC. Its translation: CASSPAGYGYTF.

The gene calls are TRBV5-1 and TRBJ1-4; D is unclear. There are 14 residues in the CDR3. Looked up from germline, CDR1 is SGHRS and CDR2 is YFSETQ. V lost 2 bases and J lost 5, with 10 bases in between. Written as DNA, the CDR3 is TGCGCCAGCAGCTTTGCCACCCAAAATGAAAAACTGTTTTTT. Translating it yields CASSFATQNEKLFF.

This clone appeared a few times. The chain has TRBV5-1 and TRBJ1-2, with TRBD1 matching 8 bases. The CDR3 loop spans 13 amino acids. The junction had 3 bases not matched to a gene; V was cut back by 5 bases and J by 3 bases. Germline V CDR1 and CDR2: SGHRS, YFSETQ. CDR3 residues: CASRLTGDYGYTF. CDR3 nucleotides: TGCGCCAGCAGGCTGACAGGGGACTATGGCTACACCTTC.

CDR3 in amino acids: CASSRLDEQYF. CDR3 sequence (DNA): TGTGCCAGCAGTCGCCTCGACGAGCAGTACTTC. The rearrangement joins TRBV6-5 to TRBJ2-7; the D is unclear. V was trimmed by 5 bases and J by 5 bases, leaving 7 bases between them. There are 11 residues in the CDR3. Germline CDR1 reads MNHEY; CDR2 reads SVGAGI.

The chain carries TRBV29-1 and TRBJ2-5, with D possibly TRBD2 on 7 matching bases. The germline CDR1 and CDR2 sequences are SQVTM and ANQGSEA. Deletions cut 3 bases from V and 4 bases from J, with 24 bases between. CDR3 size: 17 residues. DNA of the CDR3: TGCAGCGTTGACGGGCAGGGGTCGACTAGCTGGTCAGAGACCCAGTACTTC. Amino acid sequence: CSVDGQGSTSWSETQYF.

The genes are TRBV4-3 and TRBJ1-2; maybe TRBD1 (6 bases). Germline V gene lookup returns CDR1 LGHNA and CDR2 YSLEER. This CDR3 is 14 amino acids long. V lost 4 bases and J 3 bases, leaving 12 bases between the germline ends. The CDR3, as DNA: TGCGCCAGCAGCCGAGGGGGGGCAGACTATGGCTACACCTTC. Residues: CASSRGGADYGYTF.

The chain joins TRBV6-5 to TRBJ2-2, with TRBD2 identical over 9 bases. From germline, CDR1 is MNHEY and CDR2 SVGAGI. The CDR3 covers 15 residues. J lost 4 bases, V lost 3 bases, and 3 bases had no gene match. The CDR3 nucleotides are TGTGCCAGCAGTTATCAAGCGGGAGGCACCGGGGAGCTGTTTTTT. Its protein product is CASSYQAGGTGELFF.

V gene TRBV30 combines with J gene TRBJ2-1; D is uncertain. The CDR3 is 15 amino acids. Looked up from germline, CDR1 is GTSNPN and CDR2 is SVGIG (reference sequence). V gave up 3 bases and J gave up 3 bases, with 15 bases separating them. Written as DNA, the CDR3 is TGTGCCTGGAGGATGGACGCCGCCCTCTACAATGAGCAGTTCTTC. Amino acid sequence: CAWRMDAALYNEQFF.

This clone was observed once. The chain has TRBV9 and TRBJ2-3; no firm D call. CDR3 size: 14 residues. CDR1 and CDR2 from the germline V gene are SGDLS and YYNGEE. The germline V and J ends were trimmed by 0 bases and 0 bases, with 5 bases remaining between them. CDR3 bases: TGTGCCAGCAGCGTAGACGGGAGCACAGATACGCAGTATTTT. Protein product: CASSVDGSTDTQYF.

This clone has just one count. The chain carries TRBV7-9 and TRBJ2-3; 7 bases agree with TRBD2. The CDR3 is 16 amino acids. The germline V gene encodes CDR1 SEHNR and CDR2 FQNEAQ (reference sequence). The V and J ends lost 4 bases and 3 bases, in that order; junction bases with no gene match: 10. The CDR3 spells CASSSPRRESTDTQYF. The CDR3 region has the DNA TGTGCCAGCAGCTCCCCGCGGCGGGAGAGTACAGATACGCAGTATTTT.

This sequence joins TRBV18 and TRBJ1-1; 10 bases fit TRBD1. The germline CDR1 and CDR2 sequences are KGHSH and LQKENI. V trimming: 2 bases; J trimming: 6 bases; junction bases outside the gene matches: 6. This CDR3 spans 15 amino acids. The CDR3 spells CASSPMTGGEPEAFF. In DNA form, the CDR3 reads TGTGCCAGCTCACCAATGACAGGGGGCGAGCCTGAAGCTTTCTTT. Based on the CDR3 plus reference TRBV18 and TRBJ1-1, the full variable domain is NAGVMQNPRHLVRRRGQEARLRCSPMKGHSHVYWYRQLPEEGLKFMVYLQKENIIDESGMPKERFSAEFPKEGPSILRIQQVVRGDSAAYFCASSPMTGGEPEAFFGQGTRLTVV.

The CDR3 protein is CASRRSLAEQETQYF. CDR3 nucleotides: TGCGCCAGCAGGCGTAGTCTAGCGGAACAAGAGACCCAGTACTTC. This chain uses TRBV5-1 with TRBJ2-5; 7 nucleotides align to TRBD2. Looked up from germline, CDR1 is SGHRS and CDR2 is YFSETQ. J lost 2 bases, V lost 5 bases, and 9 bases had no gene match. CDR3 length: 15 amino acids.

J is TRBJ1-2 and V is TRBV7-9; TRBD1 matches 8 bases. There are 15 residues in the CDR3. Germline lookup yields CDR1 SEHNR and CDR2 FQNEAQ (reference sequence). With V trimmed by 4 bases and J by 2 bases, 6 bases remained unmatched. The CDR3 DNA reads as TGTGCCAGCAGCTCCTCCGGGACAGGAAACTATGGCTACACCTTC. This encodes CASSSSGTGNYGYTF.

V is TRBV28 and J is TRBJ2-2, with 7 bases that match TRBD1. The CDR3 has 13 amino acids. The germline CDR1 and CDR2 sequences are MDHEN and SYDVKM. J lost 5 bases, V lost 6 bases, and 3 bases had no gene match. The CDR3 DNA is TGTGCCAGCAGCAACAGGGGAACCGGGGAGCTGTTTTTT. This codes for CASSNRGTGELFF.

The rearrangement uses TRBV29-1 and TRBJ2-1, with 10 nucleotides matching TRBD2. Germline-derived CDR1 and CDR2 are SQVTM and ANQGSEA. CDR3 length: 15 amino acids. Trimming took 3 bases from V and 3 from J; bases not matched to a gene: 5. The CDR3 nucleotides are TGCAGCGTTGACACTAGCGGGATATACTACAATGAGCAGTTCTTC. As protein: CSVDTSGIYYNEQFF.

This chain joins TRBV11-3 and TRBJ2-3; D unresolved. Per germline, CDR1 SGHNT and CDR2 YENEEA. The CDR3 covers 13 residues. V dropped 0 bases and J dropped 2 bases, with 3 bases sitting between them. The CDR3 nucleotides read TGTGCCAGCAGCTTAGAACACACAGATACGCAGTATTTT. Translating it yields CASSLEHTDTQYF.

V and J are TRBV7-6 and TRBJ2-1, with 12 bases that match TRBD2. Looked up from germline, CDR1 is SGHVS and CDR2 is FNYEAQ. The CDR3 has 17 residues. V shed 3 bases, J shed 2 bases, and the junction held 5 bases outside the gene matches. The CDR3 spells CASSFDLAGGPYNEQFF. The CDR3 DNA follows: TGTGCCAGCAGCTTCGATCTAGCGGGAGGGCCCTACAATGAGCAGTTCTTC.

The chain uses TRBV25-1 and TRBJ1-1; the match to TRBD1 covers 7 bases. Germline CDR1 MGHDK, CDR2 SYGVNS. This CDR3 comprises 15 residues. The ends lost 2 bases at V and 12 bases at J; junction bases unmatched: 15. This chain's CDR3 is CASSEQTGPQADTFF. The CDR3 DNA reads TGTGCCAGCAGTGAACAGACAGGGCCCCAGGCTGATACTTTCTTT.